This is a list of T cell receptor beta chains from one sample in a study of blood T cell repertoires in COVID-19. The repertoire was sequenced with immunoSEQ multiplex PCR; TCRdb's copy has only in-frame clones and lacks some. The sample has 200,000 to 250,000 clones, around nine tenths seen once. The specimen sequenced was peripheral blood. Receptors were obtained from a woman between 65 and 79 years old with active or convalescent COVID-19. Each CDR3 is given with its conserved first and last residue. The order of the fields is V gene, J gene, D gene, clone size, CDR3 protein, CDR3 DNA. The D gene is left open where the match is weak. Clone size is not always given. Where it is, it says once, few, many or a class for expanded clones.

TRBV6-2/TRBV6-3	TRBJ2-5	TRBD2	.	CASSKAGPSGGKTQYF	TGTGCCAGCAGCAAGGCGGGCCCTAGCGGGGGAAAGACCCAGTACTTC
TRBV7-9	TRBJ2-2	.	once	CASSQGGTGELFF	TGTGCCAGCAGTCAAGGGGGCACCGGGGAGCTGTTTTTT
TRBV3-1/TRBV3-2	TRBJ2-7	TRBD2	once	CASSQGTSGGNYEQYF	TGTGCCAGCAGCCAAGGGACTAGCGGGGGGAACTACGAGCAGTACTTC
TRBV12-5	TRBJ2-1	TRBD2	.	CASGLGRTSGGSSYNEQFF	TGTGCTAGTGGTTTGGGCCGGACTAGCGGGGGAAGCTCCTACAATGAGCAGTTCTTC
TRBV27	TRBJ1-5	.	.	CASSLRWDTNQPQHF	TGTGCCAGCAGTTTAAGGTGGGACACGAATCAGCCCCAGCATTTT
TRBV6-5	TRBJ1-1	TRBD1	.	CASVGTENTEAFF	TGTGCCAGCGTGGGGACAGAGAACACTGAAGCTTTCTTT
TRBV7-3	TRBJ2-2	TRBD1	.	CASSPGTGYSGELFF	TGTGCCAGCAGCCCCGGGACAGGGTACTCCGGGGAGCTGTTTTTT
TRBV7-6	TRBJ1-5	.	.	CASSPNVDSRNQPQHF	TGTGCCAGCAGCCCTAATGTGGACAGCCGCAATCAGCCCCAGCATTTT
TRBV3-1/TRBV3-2	TRBJ2-3	.	.	CASSQLSTDTQYF	TGTGCCAGCAGCCAACTTAGCACAGATACGCAGTATTTT
TRBV6-6	TRBJ1-5	.	.	CASSYGQSNQPQHF	TGTGCCAGCAGTTATGGACAGTCTAATCAGCCCCAGCATTTT
TRBV4-3	TRBJ1-3	.	few	CASSQEEAYSGNTIYF	TGCGCCAGCAGCCAAGAAGAGGCCTACTCTGGAAACACCATATATTTT
TRBV14	TRBJ1-2	.	once	CASSQGTNPAYGYTF	TGTGCCAGCAGCCAAGGGACAAATCCAGCCTATGGCTACACCTTC
TRBV5-5	TRBJ2-7	TRBD2	once	CASSLVAGSMGEQYF	TGTGCCAGCAGCTTGGTAGCGGGCTCCATGGGGGAGCAGTACTTC
TRBV3-1/TRBV3-2	TRBJ1-1	TRBD1	.	CASSQRTGNTEAFF	TGTGCCAGCAGCCAACGGACAGGGAACACTGAAGCTTTCTTT
TRBV2	TRBJ1-3	.	.	CASSGGTGNTIYF	TGTGCCAGCTCGGGGGGTACTGGAAACACCATATATTTT
TRBV20-1	TRBJ2-7	TRBD1	.	CSASGTDKISYEQYF	TGCAGTGCTAGTGGGACAGACAAGATCTCCTACGAGCAGTACTTC
TRBV6-2/TRBV6-3	TRBJ2-1	TRBD2	.	CASSYGLLTSALLYNEQFF	TGTGCCAGCAGTTACGGGCTTCTTACTAGCGCACTCCTTTACAATGAGCAGTTCTTC
TRBV25-1	TRBJ2-3	TRBD2	.	CASSEWGGRTDTQYF	TGTGCCAGCAGTGAATGGGGGGGTCGGACAGATACGCAGTATTTT
TRBV27	TRBJ1-2	.	.	CASSSHKFMGAAYGYTF	TGTGCCAGCAGTTCTCACAAATTTATGGGGGCAGCATATGGCTACACCTTC
TRBV28	TRBJ1-5	.	few	CASSFSQPQHF	TGTGCCAGCAGTTTCTCTCAGCCCCAGCATTTT
TRBV5-4	TRBJ2-3	.	.	CASSLEAGRTDTQYF	TGTGCCAGCAGCTTGGAGGCGGGGCGAACAGATACGCAGTATTTT
TRBV19	TRBJ1-4	.	.	CASSEQGDEKLFF	TGTGCCAGTAGCGAACAGGGTGACGAAAAACTGTTTTTT
TRBV2	TRBJ1-6	.	.	CASGSRQGQNSPLHF	TGTGCCAGCGGGTCTAGGCAGGGACAAAATTCACCCCTCCACTTT
TRBV12-3/TRBV12-4	TRBJ1-2	TRBD1	.	CASRTGGKYGYTF	TGTGCCAGCAGGACAGGGGGGAAATATGGCTACACCTTC
TRBV6-1	TRBJ1-2	TRBD1	.	CASSGDRGHFRYGYTF	TGTGCCAGCAGTGGGGACAGGGGGCATTTTCGCTATGGCTACACCTTC
TRBV5-1	TRBJ1-3	TRBD1	.	CASSGGQGASRSGNTIYF	TGCGCCAGCAGCGGGGGACAGGGGGCGTCTCGGTCTGGAAACACCATATATTTT
TRBV25-1	TRBJ2-5	TRBD2	.	CASTGGNQETQYF	TGTGCCAGCACCGGGGGGAACCAAGAGACCCAGTACTTC
TRBV3-1/TRBV3-2	TRBJ2-3	TRBD1	.	CASRGGTGFFDTQYF	TGTGCCAGCAGGGGGGGGACAGGGTTCTTTGATACGCAGTATTTT
TRBV9	TRBJ1-3	.	.	CASSVAPGTIYF	TGTGCCAGCAGCGTAGCCCCGGGTACCATATATTTT
TRBV5-1	TRBJ2-1	TRBD2	once	CASGNGGAPNNEQFF	TGCGCCAGCGGGAACGGGGGGGCCCCCAACAATGAGCAGTTCTTC
TRBV18	TRBJ1-1	.	.	CASSQLREGAEAFF	TGTGCCAGCTCTCAACTCAGGGAAGGGGCTGAAGCTTTCTTT
TRBV29-1	TRBJ1-1	.	.	CSVESTGTEAFF	TGCAGCGTTGAATCCACCGGCACTGAAGCTTTCTTT
TRBV9	TRBJ1-1	TRBD1	.	CASSPRNRGSAFF	TGTGCCAGCAGCCCACGAAACAGGGGTTCCGCTTTCTTT
TRBV4-2	TRBJ1-4	.	.	CASSQDPTATNEKLFF	TGTGCCAGCAGCCAAGATCCAACAGCAACTAATGAAAAACTGTTTTTT
TRBV7-2	TRBJ1-2	.	.	CASSSTGSGYGYTF	TGTGCCAGCAGCTCCACAGGGTCCGGGTATGGCTACACCTTC
TRBV5-6	TRBJ1-2	.	.	CASSSTYGYDGYTF	TGTGCCAGCAGCTCCACTTACGGTTATGATGGCTACACCTTC
TRBV11-2	TRBJ1-2	.	.	CASSPYRLYGYTF	TGTGCCAGCAGCCCGTACAGGCTCTATGGCTACACCTTC
TRBV19	TRBJ1-5	TRBD1	once	CASTPSDRAGNQPQHF	TGTGCCAGTACCCCATCGGACAGGGCGGGTAATCAGCCCCAGCATTTT
TRBV21-1	TRBJ2-5	.	.	CASSQRGFQETQYF	TGTGCCAGCTCCCAACGGGGGTTCCAAGAGACCCAGTACTTC
TRBV6-6	TRBJ1-1	TRBD1	.	CASSSGQLNTEAFF	TGTGCCAGCAGCTCGGGACAGCTGAACACTGAAGCTTTCTTT
TRBV5-1	TRBJ2-6	.	.	CASNIGVGGANVLTF	TGCGCCAGCAACATAGGGGTAGGTGGGGCCAACGTCCTGACTTTC
TRBV6-5	TRBJ1-1	.	once	CASSYSRTLSEAFF	TGTGCCAGCAGTTACTCGAGGACACTATCTGAAGCTTTCTTT
TRBV11-2	TRBJ2-7	TRBD1	.	CASSLERTDRELYF	TGTGCCAGCAGCTTAGAACGGACGGACAGGGAGTTGTACTTC
TRBV27	TRBJ1-5	TRBD1	.	CASSLTGFNQPQHF	TGTGCCAGCAGTTTGACAGGGTTCAATCAGCCCCAGCATTTT
TRBV5-6	TRBJ2-5	.	.	CASRLRPGEETQYF	TGTGCCAGCAGATTGAGACCGGGGGAAGAGACCCAGTACTTC
TRBV5-1	TRBJ2-3	.	.	CASSSRGTDTQYF	TGCGCCAGCAGCAGTCGGGGAACAGATACGCAGTATTTT